This TCR beta chain was profiled in a study of cytomegalovirus exposure and HLA in healthy donors. Germline V gives CDR1 MDHEN, CDR2 SYDVKM. The CDR3 has 16 residues. The V end was cut by 6 bases, the J end by 4 bases, with 18 bases between. In its sample, this clone was seen once. Researchers ran the PCR with 60 Vbeta and 13 Jbeta primers. Source study methods: It was a later analysis that counted tens of millions of unique TCR beta chains, of which roughly 11 million were shared. Here immunoSEQ multiplex PCR was the method, and the copy in TCRdb shows in-frame clones only, minus some. D and trimming were read from the DNA, whereas the V and J calls and clone size are those reported in that table. In the table there are about 160,000 clones, roughly 82% of which are singletons.

The chain joins TRBV28 to TRBJ1-4, with unresolved D. The clonotype comes from a man aged 45 to 65 in good health and CMV-seropositive. Sequenced input: PBMCs. The CDR3, as DNA: TGTGCCAGCAGCCGCACCGACGGAGCCCTTAATGAAAAACTGTTTTTT. Translation: CASSRTDGALNEKLFF.